This TCR beta chain was captured by sequencing in a study of blood T cell repertoires in COVID-19. Study in general: The United States, Italy and Spain provided the acute and convalescent COVID-19 samples. The cDNA or gDNA used as material had been derived from T cells, B-cell-depleted T cells, or PBMCs.

Methods used by the authors: Reference gene primer amplification gave estimated nucleated cell counts. Sequencing was performed with immunoSEQ multiplex PCR; in TCRdb, only in-frame clones are kept and a portion is missing. Clone size and the V and J calls come from that table; the DNA yielded D and trimming. This sample has a few hundred thousand clones, with around four fifths found just once. Unmatched junction bases numbered 17, after V lost 4 bases and J lost 6 bases. CDR1 and CDR2 (germline): MGHRA, YSYEKL. This CDR3 has 19 amino acids. This clone was picked up one time. Sequencing used peripheral blood. The chain joins TRBV4-1 to TRBJ2-2; the match to TRBD2 covers 10 bases. The clonotype comes from a woman between 50 and 59 years old with active or convalescent COVID-19. In DNA form, the CDR3 reads TGCGCCAGCAGCCCCCTTGGGAGGCTAGCGGGAGTATCTCCCGGGGAGCTGTTTTTT. This translates into CASSPLGRLAGVSPGELFF.